A single sample is the source of the 25 T cell receptor beta chains below, sequenced in a study of beta chain features in type 1 diabetes. cDNA synthesis used the whole RNA isolate, giving expressed TCRB sequences. Data came from immunoSEQ multiplex PCR; TCRdb stores just in-frame clones and leaves some out. The data contain 400,000 to 600,000 clones, around 30% of them singletons. The sequencing sample was made of naive CD4+ T cells from blood. Receptor source: a man in his late teens or twenties in good health.

Points on this clone: Other DNA sequences in this sample translate to the same CDR3. The gene calls are TRBV30 and TRBJ1-5; no clear D. The CDR3 contains 14 residues. CDR1 and CDR2 from the germline V gene are GTSNPN and SVGIG (reference sequence). Trimming cost V 0 bases and J 0 bases, with 6 bases left between them. CDR3 protein: CAWSVGASNQPQHF. CDR3 sequence (DNA): TGTGCCTGGAGTGTAGGCGCTAGCAATCAGCCCCAGCATTTT.

This clone was counted a few times. J is TRBJ2-1 and V is TRBV9, with D perhaps TRBD2 (5 bases). V lost 0 bases and J lost 5, with 9 bases in between. Germline assignment: CDR1 SGDLS and CDR2 YYNGEE. The CDR3 spans 14 residues. The DNA of the CDR3 is TGTGCCAGCAGCGTAGCTGGGAGTCACAATGAGCAGTTCTTC. As protein: CASSVAGSHNEQFF. Drawing the rest from reference TRBV9 and TRBJ2-1, the complete variable domain is DSGVTQTPKHLITATGQRVTLRCSPRSGDLSVYWYQQSLDQGLQFLIQYYNGEERAKGNILERFSAQQFPDLHSELNLSSLELGDSALYFCASSVAGSHNEQFFGPGTRLTVL.

This clone was observed a few times. The rearrangement uses TRBV30 and TRBJ2-5; 8 positions match TRBD2. The CDR3 has 13 amino acids. The trim removed 2 bases at V and 13 bases at J, leaving 12 bases unmatched. CDR1 GTSNPN and CDR2 SVGIG come from the germline V gene (reference sequence). In DNA form, the CDR3 reads TGTGCCTGGAGTTTAGCGGGAACGCCGCCCCGGTACTTC. This encodes CAWSLAGTPPRYF.

The chain joins TRBV7-9 to TRBJ2-3; the D is unclear. This CDR3 has 14 residues. Germline CDR1 reads SEHNR; CDR2 reads FQNEAQ (reference sequence). V was pared by 6 bases and J by 5 bases, with 15 bases between. CDR3 nucleotides: TGTGCCAGCAGTCCTTTAGCCCGGATAGATACGCAGTATTTT. Translated, it gives CASSPLARIDTQYF.

The V and J genes are TRBV4-1 and TRBJ2-1, with TRBD2 matching 11 bases. The CDR3 has 16 amino acids. Germline V gene data show CDR1 as MGHRA and CDR2 as YSYEKL. V lost 0 bases and J lost 9; bases outside the gene matches: 7. The CDR3 nucleotides read TGCGCCAGCAGCCAAGATACTACTAGCGGGAGTAGTGAGCAGTTCTTC. This codes for CASSQDTTSGSSEQFF.

The gene calls are TRBV20-1 and TRBJ1-2; maybe TRBD1 (6 bases). The CDR3 is made up of 11 amino acids. Trimming pared 3 bases from V and 5 bases from J, leaving 7 bases between. The germline gives CDR1 DFQATT, CDR2 SNEGSKA (reference sequence). The CDR3 sequence is CSASQGYGYTF. CDR3 in DNA: TGCAGTGCTAGTCAGGGGTATGGCTACACCTTC.

V gene TRBV7-2 combines with J gene TRBJ1-1; D might be TRBD1 (6 bases). Germline CDR1 reads SGHTA; CDR2 reads FQGNSA. This CDR3 is 15 amino acids long. Trimming shortened V by 5 bases and J by 1 base, and 14 bases separated the two germline ends. CDR3 coding DNA: TGTGCCAGCAGCCGGACCGGGACATCGAACACTGAAGCTTTCTTT. It is translated as CASSRTGTSNTEAFF.

This clone has a handful of counts. V is TRBV30 and J is TRBJ2-5, with 13 bases aligning to TRBD2. This CDR3 spans 14 amino acids. Trimming took 3 bases from V and 5 from J; bases not matched to a gene: 3. CDR1 is GTSNPN and CDR2 is SVGIG in the germline V gene (reference sequence). The CDR3 protein is CAWRLAGGRETQYF. In DNA form, the CDR3 reads TGTGCCTGGAGACTAGCGGGAGGGAGGGAGACCCAGTACTTC.

The table lists this clone with a few counts. This chain uses TRBV9 with TRBJ2-7; the match to TRBD1 covers 9 bases. Germline loops: CDR1 SGDLS, CDR2 YYNGEE. V lost 4 bases to trimming and J lost 2 bases; unmatched junction nucleotides: 4. This CDR3 contains 14 residues. CDR3 sequence: CASSPGTGTYEQYF. For the CDR3, the DNA is TGTGCCAGCAGCCCCGGGACAGGGACCTACGAGCAGTACTTC.

This clone has just one count. The genes are TRBV10-3 and TRBJ2-7; D is undetermined. This CDR3 is 13 amino acids long. The V gene lost 10 bases and the J gene lost 2 bases, with 15 bases spanning the gap. The germline CDR1 and CDR2 sequences are ENHRY and SYGVKD. DNA for the CDR3: TGTGCCACCCGCATGGACGGACCCTACGAGCAGTACTTC. Protein: CATRMDGPYEQYF.

Details on this clone: Other DNA variants within this sample encode the same CDR3. The rearrangement uses TRBV28 and TRBJ2-7; possible D gene TRBD2, 5 bases. Germline V CDR1 and CDR2: MDHEN, SYDVKM. V dropped 2 bases and J dropped 0 bases, with 5 bases sitting between them. CDR3 length: 13 residues. Written as DNA, the CDR3 is TGTGCCAGCAGTTTAACTAGCTCCTACGAGCAGTACTTC. Amino acids: CASSLTSSYEQYF. Combining the CDR3 with reference TRBV28 and TRBJ2-7 gives the whole variable domain DVKVTQSSRYLVKRTGEKVFLECVQDMDHENMFWYRQDPGLGLRLIYFSYDVKMKEKGDIPEGYSVSREKKERFSLILESASTNQTSMYLCASSLTSSYEQYFGPGTRLTVT.

The chain combines TRBV27 with TRBJ2-7; TRBD2 aligns across 12 bases. Per germline, CDR1 MNHEY and CDR2 SMNVEV (reference sequence). V shed 6 bases and J 6 bases; nucleotides not matched to a gene: 9. This CDR3 comprises 15 residues. DNA for the CDR3: TGTGCCAGCAGCGTGGCGACTAGCGGGAGTCTCGAGCAGTACTTC. Protein: CASSVATSGSLEQYF.

This clone has a handful of counts. The chain combines TRBV30 with TRBJ2-7; D unresolved. The CDR3 spans 14 residues. V lost 0 bases, J lost 0 bases, and 9 bases lay in between. Germline-derived CDR1 and CDR2 are GTSNPN and SVGIG (reference sequence). The CDR3 sequence: CAWSVRLVSYEQYF. The CDR3 region has the DNA TGTGCCTGGAGTGTACGATTGGTCTCCTACGAGCAGTACTTC.

The chain combines TRBV9 with TRBJ2-1; D may be TRBD2 (6 bases). Trimming removed 8 bases at V and 0 bases at J, with 15 bases between. From germline, CDR1 is SGDLS and CDR2 YYNGEE. This CDR3 spans 15 amino acids. This CDR3 reads CASTPFGSSYNEQFF. CDR3 nucleotide sequence: TGTGCCAGTACCCCTTTCGGGAGCTCCTACAATGAGCAGTTCTTC.

The gene calls are TRBV30 and TRBJ2-1, with D possibly being TRBD1 or TRBD2 (5 bases each). CDR1 and CDR2 from the germline V gene are GTSNPN and SVGIG (reference sequence). There are 13 residues in the CDR3. CDR3 DNA: TGTGCTGGGAACCGGGACGGACCCAATGAGCAGTTCTTC. Translation gives CAGNRDGPNEQFF.

This clone was recorded a few times. This chain joins TRBV11-2 and TRBJ1-5, with 11 positions matching TRBD1. The trim removed 4 bases at V and 6 bases at J, leaving 5 bases unmatched. The germline V gene has CDR1 SGHAT and CDR2 FQNNGV. CDR3 length: 15 residues. The CDR3 nucleotides are TGTGCCAGCAGCTCCCGTGGGACAGGGGGTCAGCCCCAGCATTTT. Its protein is CASSSRGTGGQPQHF. Full variable domain (outside the CDR3, taken from reference TRBV11-2 and TRBJ1-5): EAGVAQSPRYKIIEKRQSVAFWCNPISGHATLYWYQQILGQGPKLLIQFQNNGVVDDSQLPKDRFSAERLKGVDSTLKIQPAKLEDSAVYLCASSSRGTGGQPQHFGDGTRLSIL.

The chain's CDR3 is CASSRDNSYNEQFF. DNA of the CDR3: TGTGCCAGCAGCCGGGACAACTCCTACAATGAGCAGTTCTTC. J is TRBJ2-1 and V is TRBV2; a weak D match, TRBD1 (6 bases). There are 14 residues in the CDR3. The V and J ends lost 6 bases and 0 bases respectively, with 9 bases between them. Germline V gene data show CDR1 as SNHLY and CDR2 as FYNNEI.

V gene TRBV30 combines with J gene TRBJ2-5; D remains unclear. The CDR3 covers 12 residues. Germline V gene sequence: CDR1 GTSNPN, CDR2 SVGIG (reference sequence). Trimming pared 2 bases from V and 4 bases from J, leaving 8 bases between. This CDR3 is CAWSYDGETQYF. DNA of the CDR3: TGTGCCTGGAGTTATGACGGAGAGACCCAGTACTTC. Based on the CDR3 plus reference TRBV30 and TRBJ2-5, the full variable domain is SQTIHQWPATLVQPVGSPLSLECTVEGTSNPNLYWYRQAAGRGLQLLFYSVGIGQISSEVPQNLSASRPQDRQFILSSKKLLLSDSGFYLCAWSYDGETQYFGPGTRLLVL.

The chain uses TRBV27 and TRBJ2-1; 7 bases map to TRBD2. The germline V gene has CDR1 MNHEY and CDR2 SMNVEV (reference sequence). This CDR3 is 16 amino acids long. The trim removed 0 bases at V and 0 bases at J, leaving 2 bases unmatched. The CDR3 reads CASSLSASGSYNEQFF. The CDR3 bases are TGTGCCAGCAGTTTATCGGCTAGCGGCTCCTACAATGAGCAGTTCTTC.

The genes are TRBV9 and TRBJ2-1, with D tentatively TRBD1 (5 bases). The germline CDR1 and CDR2 sequences are SGDLS and YYNGEE. The CDR3 is made up of 13 amino acids. V lost 0 bases and J 7 bases, leaving 8 bases between the germline ends. Here the CDR3 DNA reads TGTGCCAGCAGCGTAGTGACAGCTAATGAGCAGTTCTTC. Protein sequence: CASSVVTANEQFF.

The chain is built from TRBV30 and TRBJ2-1; no reliable D call. This CDR3 contains 15 residues. From germline, CDR1 is GTSNPN and CDR2 SVGIG (reference sequence). The germline V and J ends were trimmed by 0 bases and 1 base, with 10 bases remaining between them. CDR3 sequence: CAWSVPDRSYNEQFF. DNA of the CDR3: TGTGCCTGGAGTGTCCCGGACCGTTCCTACAATGAGCAGTTCTTC.

The chain is built from TRBV9 and TRBJ2-1; tentative D call: TRBD1 (5 bases). The germline V gene encodes CDR1 SGDLS and CDR2 YYNGEE. V dropped 1 base and J dropped 7 bases, with 15 bases sitting between them. This CDR3 has 15 amino acids. The DNA for the CDR3 is TGTGCCAGCAGCGTAATAGGACACCTTGGGAATGAGCAGTTCTTC. It translates to CASSVIGHLGNEQFF.

J is TRBJ1-2 and V is TRBV30; 10 nucleotides align to TRBD1. The CDR3 covers 16 residues. The germline CDR1 and CDR2 sequences are GTSNPN and SVGIG (reference sequence). V shed 2 bases, J shed 8 bases, and the junction held 14 bases outside the gene matches. This chain's CDR3 is CAWSLTPGTGVQGYTF. Here the CDR3 DNA reads TGTGCCTGGAGTCTGACCCCTGGGACAGGGGTTCAAGGCTACACCTTC.

This clone showed up just a few times. The chain joins TRBV13 to TRBJ2-7, with unresolved D. V lost 2 bases to trimming and J lost 6 bases, with 8 bases between them. CDR3 length: 12 residues. The germline V gene encodes CDR1 PRHDT and CDR2 FYEKMQ (reference sequence). This CDR3 is CASSLQGIEQYF. In DNA, the CDR3 is TGTGCCAGCAGCTTACAAGGGATCGAGCAGTACTTC.

The chain uses TRBV28 and TRBJ1-2; 10 nucleotides line up with TRBD1. The CDR3 consists of 14 residues. CDR1 MDHEN and CDR2 SYDVKM come from the germline V gene. Unmatched junction bases numbered 8, after V lost 6 bases and J lost 7 bases. DNA of the CDR3: TGTGCCAGCAGCCGCGACAGGGGGCCGACTGGCTACACCTTC. It yields the protein CASSRDRGPTGYTF.